This T cell receptor beta chain was identified during a study of cytomegalovirus exposure and HLA in healthy donors. CDR3 size: 14 residues. CDR1 and CDR2 from the germline V gene are SEHNR and FQNEAQ (reference sequence). Trimming took 3 bases from V and 8 from J; bases not matched to a gene: 8. Healthy bone marrow donors formed the donor group. Amplification used 60 Vbeta primers and 13 Jbeta primers. Using immunoSEQ multiplex PCR, the repertoire was profiled, and TCRdb retains in-frame clones only, with some absent. The sample lists 150,000 to 200,000 clones, roughly 80% occurring once. Notes on the study in general: TCR beta chains numbering some 150 were designated cytomegalovirus-associated.

Details on this clone: Its matching antigen is unknown.

V gene TRBV7-9 combines with J gene TRBJ1-1, with 8 bases identical to TRBD1. The TCR comes from a man younger than 40 in good health and CMV-seropositive. The sequenced sample consisted of PBMCs. The CDR3 sequence is CASSLGQGAVEAFF. CDR3 nucleotide sequence: TGTGCCAGCAGCTTGGGCCAGGGGGCTGTCGAAGCTTTCTTT.